The 18 T cell receptor beta chains reported below all come from one sample, sequenced in a study of breast tumors, draining lymph nodes, adjacent tissues. Axillary draining lymph nodes of breast cancer patients supplied the node samples. MiXCR was run by TCRdb on the multiplex PCR reads, yielding one entry per CDR3 protein. The sample has over 130,000 distinct CDR3 sequences; less than 35% are singletons. The sequencing input was axillary lymph node tissue. All receptors come from a female donor with breast cancer. Some clones in this sample may be carry-over from other donors' samples.

The V gene is TRBV29-1, the J gene TRBJ2-1; 15 bases line up with TRBD2. The J segment lost 13 bases and the V segment lost 5 bases, leaving 6 bases of the junction unmatched. The germline V gene has CDR1 SQVTM and CDR2 ANQGSEA. This CDR3 has 13 residues. CDR3 sequence (DNA): TGCAGCGTTCGGGGGACTAGCGGGGGGCCCCAGTTCTTC. Translation: CSVRGTSGGPQFF.

The CDR3 bases are TGCGCCAGCAGCCAGAACGGGACAGGTTCACCCCTCCACTTT. Protein: CASSQNGTGSPLHF. The rearrangement links TRBV4-3 to TRBJ1-6; 8 bases line up with TRBD1. This CDR3 is built from 14 residues. Losses at the gene ends were 3 bases for V and 9 bases for J; bases not matched to a gene: 4. Germline-derived CDR1 and CDR2 are LGHNA and YSLEER.

This clonotype turned up a few times. The genes are TRBV12-3 or TRBV12-4 and TRBJ1-1; TRBD1 might be the D (5 bases). CDR3 length: 16 amino acids. The V end was cut by 6 bases, the J end by 0 bases, with 17 bases between. The CDR3 sequence: CASSPGLRGLNTEAFF. Here the CDR3 DNA reads TGTGCCAGCAGCCCGGGACTCCGAGGCTTGAACACTGAAGCTTTCTTT.

This clonotype was counted ten times or more. V is TRBV4-1 and J is TRBJ1-2; unclear D gene. CDR3 size: 17 residues. The V gene lost 3 bases and the J gene lost 2 bases, with 19 bases spanning the gap. Germline V CDR1 and CDR2: MGHRA, YSYEKL. CDR3 DNA: TGCGCCAGCAGCCACCCAAAGGAAGCAACTCACAACTATGGCTACACCTTC. Translation gives CASSHPKEATHNYGYTF.

The J gene is TRBJ1-1, the V gene TRBV7-6, with 7 bases fitting TRBD1. CDR3 length: 13 amino acids. V dropped 5 bases and J dropped 3; count of bases not matched to a gene: 3. Germline V gene data show CDR1 as SGHVS and CDR2 as FNYEAQ. This CDR3 reads CASSKQGYTEAFF. The DNA of the CDR3 is TGTGCCAGCAGCAAACAGGGGTACACTGAAGCTTTCTTT. Variable domain in full (rest from reference TRBV7-6 and TRBJ1-1): GAGVSQSPRYKVTKRGQDVALRCDPISGHVSLYWYRQALGQGPEFLTYFNYEAQQDKSGLPNDRFSAERPEGSISTLTIQRTEQRDSAMYRCASSKQGYTEAFFGQGTRLTVV.

This clonotype was found many times. The rearrangement joins TRBV20-1 to TRBJ1-5, with D unresolved. From germline, CDR1 is DFQATT and CDR2 SNEGSKA (reference sequence). The germline V and J ends were trimmed by 0 bases and 1 base, with 7 bases remaining between them. The CDR3 sequence is 14 residues long. The CDR3 DNA sequence: TGCAGTGCTAGAGATAGTAACAGCAATCAGCCCCAGCATTTT. This translates into CSARDSNSNQPQHF.

This clonotype showed up many times. CDR3 sequence: CASSKRGINTDTQYF. CDR3 DNA sequence: TGTGCCAGTAGCAAGAGGGGAATTAACACAGATACGCAGTATTTT. The chain has TRBV19 and TRBJ2-3, with D perhaps matching TRBD1 or TRBD2 (5 bases each). Germline V gene sequence: CDR1 LNHDA, CDR2 SQIVND (reference sequence). Deletions cut 6 bases from V and 2 bases from J, with 15 bases between. The CDR3 contains 15 residues.

The V and J genes are TRBV20-1 and TRBJ2-1; the match to TRBD2 covers 8 bases. Looked up from germline, CDR1 is DFQATT and CDR2 is SNEGSKA (reference sequence). The CDR3 covers 13 residues. Trimming cost V 6 bases and J 9 bases; bases outside gene matches: 10. CDR3 in amino acids: CSARTSLKSEQFF. The CDR3 DNA reads TGCAGTGCCAGGACTAGCTTGAAAAGTGAGCAGTTCTTC.

On this clonotype: No conserved phenylalanine or tryptophan is present at the end of the CDR3, so a read error is the likely explanation. Because the CDR3's place on the DNA is in doubt, the DNA is left out and the CDR3 is given as listed by TCRdb. The gene calls are TRBV5-5 and TRBJ1-2; the D call in the table, TRBD1, was not verified against the DNA. Germline CDR1 SGHKS, CDR2 YYEKEE (reference sequence). Ends included, the CDR3 has 8 residues. The CDR3 is CASSLVTG.

This clonotype was detected ten times or more. An end of the junction differs from the germline gene, which may be a read error. The rearrangement links TRBV7-3 to TRBJ2-5, with 8 bases that match TRBD2. The CDR3 has 15 residues. CDR1 is SGHTA, CDR2 FQGTGA, per germline. In DNA, the CDR3 is TGTGCCAGCAGCTCAGCGGGGGCCAACCAAGAGGCCCAGTACTTC. This gives the protein CASSSAGANQEAQYF. Full variable domain (remainder filled in from reference TRBV7-3 and TRBJ2-5): GAGVSQTPSNKVTEKGKYVELRCDPISGHTALYWYRQSLGQGPEFLIYFQGTGAADDSGLPNDRFFAVRPEGSVSTLKIQRTERGDSAVYLCASSSAGANQEAQYFGPGTRLLVL.

The rearrangement uses TRBV19 and TRBJ2-6; D is perhaps TRBD1 (6 bases). The germline V and J ends were trimmed by 7 bases and 1 base, with 11 bases remaining between them. This CDR3 contains 15 residues. Germline CDR1 and CDR2: LNHDA and SQIVND (reference sequence). CDR3 amino acids: CASTSDRSGANVLTF. The CDR3 DNA is TGTGCCAGTACCTCGGACAGATCTGGGGCCAACGTCCTGACTTTC.

In its sample, this clonotype was seen a few times. The genes are TRBV20-1 and TRBJ2-7, with D possibly matching TRBD1 (6 bases). CDR3 length: 14 residues. Per germline, CDR1 DFQATT and CDR2 SNEGSKA (reference sequence). The V end lost 6 bases, the J end lost 3 bases, and 18 bases lay between the germline ends. For the CDR3, the DNA is TGCAGTGCCAGCTCACCAGGGGCGCTCTACGAGCAGTACGTC. Protein product: CSASSPGALYEQYV.

The chain links TRBV6-4 to TRBJ2-7; D remains unclear. The V gene lost 3 bases and the J gene lost 7 bases, with 16 bases spanning the gap. The CDR3 totals 14 residues. The germline V gene encodes CDR1 MRHNA and CDR2 SNTAGT. The CDR3 DNA sequence: TGTGCCAGCAGTGATACATCAGGCGACAATGAGCAGTACGTC. Translating gives CASSDTSGDNEQYV.

This clonotype appeared many times. The chain carries TRBV12-3 or TRBV12-4 and TRBJ1-2; 7 bases are shared with TRBD1. V was clipped by 5 bases and J by 7 bases; unmatched bases: 10. The CDR3 is 14 amino acids. The CDR3 loop reads CASSPRGTAPGYTF. CDR3 nucleotides: TGTGCCAGCAGTCCGAGGGGGACAGCGCCTGGCTACACCTTC.

This clonotype was seen at least ten times. J is TRBJ2-5 and V is TRBV7-8; 9 bases are a match to TRBD1. With V trimmed by 3 bases and J by 9 bases, 17 bases remained unmatched. Germline V gene lookup returns CDR1 SGHVS and CDR2 FQNEAQ. CDR3 length: 17 residues. The CDR3 sequence is CASSFRPGTGSGEPQYF. The DNA of the CDR3 is TGTGCCAGCAGCTTTCGGCCCGGGACAGGGTCTGGGGAGCCCCAGTACTTC. Full variable domain (remainder filled in from reference TRBV7-8 and TRBJ2-5): GAGVSQSPRYKVAKRGQDVALRCDPISGHVSLFWYQQALGQGPEFLTYFQNEAQLDKSGLPSDRFFAERPEGSVSTLKIQRTQQEDSAVYLCASSFRPGTGSGEPQYFGPGTRLLVL.

A word on this clonotype: Since a much larger clone is just one base distant, this may be a read error. The chain links TRBV2 to TRBJ1-1; D not resolved. The CDR3 loop spans 14 amino acids. Germline CDR1 reads SNHLY; CDR2 reads FYNNEI. Trimming pared 4 bases from V and 3 bases from J, leaving 12 bases between. The CDR3 coding sequence is TGTGCCAGCAGTGTGAGTCGGGTGGACACTGAAGCTTTCTTT. Its protein is CASSVSRVDTEAFF.

The chain recombines TRBV7-8 with TRBJ2-5, with 7 bases that match TRBD2. Trimming removed 3 bases from V and 2 bases from J; junction bases left unmatched: 18. The CDR3 loop spans 19 amino acids. CDR1 and CDR2 from the germline V gene are SGHVS and FQNEAQ. The CDR3 coding sequence is TGTGCCAGCAGCTTGGGGGGGGGTCACCCCTCCACTTTACAAGAGACCCAGTACTTC. Translated: CASSLGGGHPSTLQETQYF.

On this clonotype: Germline and junction disagree at one end, which may indicate a read error. The rearrangement uses TRBV5-1 and TRBJ2-6; 11 bases are a match to TRBD1. The CDR3 has 15 residues. The germline gives CDR1 SGHRS, CDR2 YFSETQ. In nucleotides, the CDR3 is TGCGCCAGCAGCCATGGACAGGGGGCTTTGAACACTGAAGCTTTC. Translating it yields CASSHGQGALNTEAF.